The 5 T cell receptor beta chains below come from one sample, sequenced in a study of T cell repertoires in cytomegalovirus infection. Using its own MiXCR run on the reads, TCRdb lists one record per CDR3 protein. This repertoire shows about 570,000 distinct CDR3 sequences, just under 40% found once; its top ten account for 48%. Their antigen targets remain unknown. The sequences come from cultured PBMCs, collected from culture after CMV antigen stimulation. The receptors stem from a human donor in good health (CMV status not recorded). Some clones in this sample may be carry-over from other donors' samples.

The gene calls are TRBV5-6 and TRBJ1-4; 11 bases match TRBD1. The CDR3 contains 18 residues. Germline V CDR1 and CDR2: SGHDT, YYEEEE. V was pared by 5 bases and J by 9 bases, with 18 bases of the junction left unmatched. DNA for the CDR3: TGTGCCAGCAGTCGATTGAAGGACAGGGGGCGCCGAGGGCAAAAACTGTTTTTT. Translation gives CASSRLKDRGRRGQKLFF.

This clonotype was seen only a few times. V gene TRBV7-2 combines with J gene TRBJ2-3, with D perhaps assigned TRBD1 or TRBD2 (5 bases each). Trimming took off 4 bases at V and 5 bases at J, with 10 bases between the two ends. The germline CDR1 and CDR2 sequences are SGHTA and FQGNSA. The CDR3 extends over 13 amino acids. CDR3 in DNA: TGTGCCAGCAGCTACCGGGACGTAGATACGCAGTATTTT. Protein product: CASSYRDVDTQYF.

V gene TRBV2 combines with J gene TRBJ1-4; D uncertain. Trimming left V 8 bases short and J 0 bases short, with 7 bases between. Germline V gene data show CDR1 as SNHLY and CDR2 as FYNNEI. The CDR3 is made up of 13 amino acids. The CDR3 DNA reads as TGTGCCAGCGGAGATACAACTAATGAAAAACTGTTTTTT. Translated, it gives CASGDTTNEKLFF.

This clonotype was seen repeatedly, ten times or more. The rearrangement links TRBV7-2 to TRBJ1-1, with D tentatively TRBD1 (5 bases). Germline CDR1 SGHTA, CDR2 FQGNSA. CDR3 size: 18 residues. V was cut by 2 bases and J by 3 bases, with 22 bases left in between. The CDR3 DNA sequence: TGTGCCAGCAGCTTATTGTGGAAACCTTCCGGGGGGTACACTGAAGCTTTCTTT. Encoded protein: CASSLLWKPSGGYTEAFF.

The rearrangement joins TRBV7-6 to TRBJ1-5; no clear D gene. Germline V gene data show CDR1 as SGHVS and CDR2 as FNYEAQ. This CDR3 region has 14 residues. The V and J ends lost 8 bases and 3 bases respectively, with 14 bases between them. CDR3 protein: CASGSAEDNQPQHF. CDR3 DNA: TGTGCCAGCGGTTCTGCCGAGGACAATCAGCCCCAGCATTTT.